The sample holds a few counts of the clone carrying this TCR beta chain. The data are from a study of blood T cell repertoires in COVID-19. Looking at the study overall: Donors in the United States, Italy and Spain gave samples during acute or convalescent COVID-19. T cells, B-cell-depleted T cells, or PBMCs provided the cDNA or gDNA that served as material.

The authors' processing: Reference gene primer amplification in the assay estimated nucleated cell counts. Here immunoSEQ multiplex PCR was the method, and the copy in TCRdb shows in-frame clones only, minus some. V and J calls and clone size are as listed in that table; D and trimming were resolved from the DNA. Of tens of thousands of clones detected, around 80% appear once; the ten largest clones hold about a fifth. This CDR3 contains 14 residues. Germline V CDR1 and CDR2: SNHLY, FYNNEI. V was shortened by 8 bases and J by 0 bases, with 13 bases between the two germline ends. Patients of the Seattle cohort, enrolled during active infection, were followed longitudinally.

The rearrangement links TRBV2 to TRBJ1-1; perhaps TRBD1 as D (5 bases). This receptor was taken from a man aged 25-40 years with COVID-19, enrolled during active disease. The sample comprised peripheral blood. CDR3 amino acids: CASLWGGMNTEAFF. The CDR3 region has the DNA TGTGCCAGCCTATGGGGGGGAATGAACACTGAAGCTTTCTTT.